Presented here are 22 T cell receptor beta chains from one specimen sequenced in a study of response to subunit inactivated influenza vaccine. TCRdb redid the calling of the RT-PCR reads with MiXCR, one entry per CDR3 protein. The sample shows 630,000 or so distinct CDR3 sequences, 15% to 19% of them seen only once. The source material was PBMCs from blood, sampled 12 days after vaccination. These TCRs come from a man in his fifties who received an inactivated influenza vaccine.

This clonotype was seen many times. The CDR3 here is CSVGRTQETQYF. As DNA, the CDR3 is TGCAGCGTTGGGCGGACCCAAGAGACCCAGTACTTC. The chain uses TRBV29-1 and TRBJ2-5, with D unclear. The CDR3 totals 12 residues. The V end was cut by 4 bases, the J end by 1 base, with 7 bases between. CDR1 and CDR2 (germline): SQVTM, ANQGSEA.

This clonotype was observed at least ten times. CDR3 coding DNA: TGTGCCAGCAGTGTGACGGCGAACTCCTACGAGCAGTACTTC. Protein product: CASSVTANSYEQYF. This rearrangement joins TRBV6-1 to TRBJ2-7, with D uncertain. Per the germline V gene, CDR1 is MNHNS and CDR2 is SASEGT. The CDR3 has 14 amino acids. V lost 4 bases to trimming and J lost 0 bases, with 10 bases between them.

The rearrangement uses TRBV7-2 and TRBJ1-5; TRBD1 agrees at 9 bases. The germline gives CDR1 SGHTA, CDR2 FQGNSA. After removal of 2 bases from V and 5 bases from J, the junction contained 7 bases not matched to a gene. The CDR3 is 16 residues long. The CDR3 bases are TGTGCCAGCAGCTTAAGAACAGGGGGCGTCCATCAGCCCCAGCATTTT. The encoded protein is CASSLRTGGVHQPQHF.

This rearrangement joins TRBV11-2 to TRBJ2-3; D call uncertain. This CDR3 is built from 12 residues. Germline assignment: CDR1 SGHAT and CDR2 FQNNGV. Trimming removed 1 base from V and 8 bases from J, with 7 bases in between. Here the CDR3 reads CASSLGPRTQYF. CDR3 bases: TGTGCCAGCAGCTTAGGTCCCCGTACGCAGTATTTT.

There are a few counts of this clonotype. CDR3 region: CASSLAGPSKPNTGELFF. Here the CDR3 DNA reads TGTGCCAGCAGTTTGGCGGGACCGAGTAAACCGAACACCGGGGAGCTGTTTTTT. The chain uses TRBV27 and TRBJ2-2, with D perhaps matching TRBD2 (6 bases). The V and J ends lost 3 bases and 0 bases respectively, with 17 bases between them. CDR1 is MNHEY, CDR2 SMNVEV, per germline (reference sequence). The CDR3 has 18 amino acids.

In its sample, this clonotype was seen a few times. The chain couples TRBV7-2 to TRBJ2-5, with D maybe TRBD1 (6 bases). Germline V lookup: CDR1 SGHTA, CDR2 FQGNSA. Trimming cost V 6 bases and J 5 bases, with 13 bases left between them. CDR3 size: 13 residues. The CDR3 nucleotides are TGTGCCAGCAGGAGTACAGGGTCGGAGACCCAGTACTTC. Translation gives CASRSTGSETQYF.

The CDR3 sequence is CSVELRLAGVNEQFF. CDR3 bases: TGCAGCGTTGAATTGCGGCTAGCGGGAGTAAATGAGCAGTTCTTC. The rearrangement joins TRBV29-1 to TRBJ2-1; 10 bases map to TRBD2. Germline-derived CDR1 and CDR2 are SQVTM and ANQGSEA. The V and J ends lost 2 bases and 7 bases, in that order; junction bases with no gene match: 8. The CDR3 has 15 residues.

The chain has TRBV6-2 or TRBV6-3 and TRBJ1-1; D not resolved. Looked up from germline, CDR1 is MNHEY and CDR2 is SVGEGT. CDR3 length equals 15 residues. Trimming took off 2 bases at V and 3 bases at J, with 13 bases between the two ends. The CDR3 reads CASSYRRGTDTEAFF. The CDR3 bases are TGTGCCAGCAGTTACAGACGGGGAACGGACACTGAAGCTTTCTTT.

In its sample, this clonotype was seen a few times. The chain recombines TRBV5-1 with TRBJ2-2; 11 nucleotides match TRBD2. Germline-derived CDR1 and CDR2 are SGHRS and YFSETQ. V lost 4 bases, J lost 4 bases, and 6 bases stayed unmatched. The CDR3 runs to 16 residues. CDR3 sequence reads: CASSGGLAEGTGELFF. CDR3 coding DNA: TGCGCCAGCAGCGGGGGACTAGCGGAAGGCACCGGGGAGCTGTTTTTT.

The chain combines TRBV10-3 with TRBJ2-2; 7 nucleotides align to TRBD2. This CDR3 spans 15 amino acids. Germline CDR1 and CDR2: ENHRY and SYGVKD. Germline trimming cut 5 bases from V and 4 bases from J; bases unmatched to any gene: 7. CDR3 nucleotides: TGTGCCATCAGTACCCAGGGCGGGGGCACCGGGGAGCTGTTTTTT. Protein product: CAISTQGGGTGELFF.

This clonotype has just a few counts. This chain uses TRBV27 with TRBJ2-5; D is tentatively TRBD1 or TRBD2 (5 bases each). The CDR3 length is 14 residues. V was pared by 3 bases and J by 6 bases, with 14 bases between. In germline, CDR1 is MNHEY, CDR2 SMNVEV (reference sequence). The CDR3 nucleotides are TGTGCCAGCAGTTTCCTGGGGGAGAGACAGACCCAGTACTTC. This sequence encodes CASSFLGERQTQYF.

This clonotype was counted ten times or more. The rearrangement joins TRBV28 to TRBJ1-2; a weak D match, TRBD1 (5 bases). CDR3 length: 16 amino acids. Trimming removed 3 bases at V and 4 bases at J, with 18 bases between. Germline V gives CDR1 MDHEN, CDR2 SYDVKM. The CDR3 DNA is TGTGCCAGCAGTTTTGAGGGACCCCAGGACGTCTATGGCTACACCTTC. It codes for CASSFEGPQDVYGYTF.

DNA for the CDR3: TGCAGTGCTAGAGATTTTACCAGCGGGAAACAAGAGACCCAGTACTTC. Protein: CSARDFTSGKQETQYF. The V and J genes are TRBV20-1 and TRBJ2-5, with TRBD2 matching 7 bases. From germline, CDR1 is DFQATT and CDR2 SNEGSKA (reference sequence). The CDR3 runs 16 residues. Trimming took 0 bases from V and 2 from J; bases not matched to a gene: 9.

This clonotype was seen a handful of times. This chain's CDR3 is CASSDGTQYF. Written as DNA, the CDR3 is TGCGCCAGCAGTGATGGTACGCAGTATTTT. The V gene is TRBV10-1, the J gene TRBJ2-3; D ambiguous. Germline loops: CDR1 WNHNN, CDR2 SYGVQD (reference sequence). The germline V and J ends were trimmed by 3 bases and 8 bases, with 3 bases remaining between them. The CDR3 length is 10 residues.

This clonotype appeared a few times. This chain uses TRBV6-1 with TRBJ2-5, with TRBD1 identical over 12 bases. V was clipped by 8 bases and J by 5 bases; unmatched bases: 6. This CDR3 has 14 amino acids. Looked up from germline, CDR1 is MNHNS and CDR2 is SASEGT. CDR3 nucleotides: TGTGCCAGCCGACGGGACAGGGGGCAGGAGACCCAGTACTTC. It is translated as CASRRDRGQETQYF.

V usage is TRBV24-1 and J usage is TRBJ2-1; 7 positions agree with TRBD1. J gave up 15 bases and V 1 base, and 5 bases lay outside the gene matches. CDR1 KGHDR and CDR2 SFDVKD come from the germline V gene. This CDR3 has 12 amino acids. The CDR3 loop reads CATSDFTGVAFF. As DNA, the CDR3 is TGTGCCACCAGTGATTTTACAGGGGTCGCGTTCTTC.

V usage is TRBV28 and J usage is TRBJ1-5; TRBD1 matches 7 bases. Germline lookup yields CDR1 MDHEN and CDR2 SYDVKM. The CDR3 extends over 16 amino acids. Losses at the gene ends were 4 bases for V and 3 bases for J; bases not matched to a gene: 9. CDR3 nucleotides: TGTGCCAGCAGTTACCCGCTCAGGGGGAACAATCAGCCCCAGCATTTT. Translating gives CASSYPLRGNNQPQHF.

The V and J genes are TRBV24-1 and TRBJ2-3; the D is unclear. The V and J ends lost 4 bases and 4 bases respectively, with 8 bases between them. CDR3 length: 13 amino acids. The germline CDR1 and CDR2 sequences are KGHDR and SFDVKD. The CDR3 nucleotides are TGTGCCACCAGTGAAAGGAGCCCAGATACGCAGTATTTT. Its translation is CATSERSPDTQYF.

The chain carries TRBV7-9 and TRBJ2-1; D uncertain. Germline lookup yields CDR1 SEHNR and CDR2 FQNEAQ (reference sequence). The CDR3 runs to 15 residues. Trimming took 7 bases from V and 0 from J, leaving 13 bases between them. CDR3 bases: TGTGCCAGCACCGCCTCCCAAAGCTCCTACAATGAGCAGTTCTTC. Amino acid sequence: CASTASQSSYNEQFF. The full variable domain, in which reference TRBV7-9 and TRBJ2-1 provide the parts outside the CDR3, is DTGVSQNPRHKITKRGQNVTFRCDPISEHNRLYWYRQTLGQGPEFLTYFQNEAQLEKSRLLSDRFSAERPKGSFSTLEIQRTEQGDSAMYLCASTASQSSYNEQFFGPGTRLTVL.

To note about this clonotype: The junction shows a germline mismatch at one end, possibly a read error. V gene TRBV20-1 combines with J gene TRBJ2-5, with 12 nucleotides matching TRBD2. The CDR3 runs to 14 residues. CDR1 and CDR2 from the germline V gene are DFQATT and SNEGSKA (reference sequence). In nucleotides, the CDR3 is TGCAGTGCTCGAACTAGCGGGGGGCGGCCGACCCAGCACTTC. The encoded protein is CSARTSGGRPTQHF.

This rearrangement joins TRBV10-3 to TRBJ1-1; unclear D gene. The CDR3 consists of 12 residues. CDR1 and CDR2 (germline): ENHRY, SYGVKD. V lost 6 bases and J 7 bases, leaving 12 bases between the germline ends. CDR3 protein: CAISSTGNEAFF. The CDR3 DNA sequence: TGTGCCATCAGCTCTACGGGTAATGAAGCTTTCTTT.

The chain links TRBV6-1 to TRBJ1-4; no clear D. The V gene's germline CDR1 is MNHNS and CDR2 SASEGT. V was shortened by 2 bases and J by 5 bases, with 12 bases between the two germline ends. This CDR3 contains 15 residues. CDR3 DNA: TGTGCCAGCAGTGAATCAACCGGGCCGAATGAAAAACTGTTTTTT. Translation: CASSESTGPNEKLFF.